This T cell receptor (beta chain) was captured by sequencing in a study of type 1 and type 2 diabetes patients. Study information: The whole study generated some 20,000,000 paired-end reads.

Amplification started from genomic DNA. Amplification of the beta chain CDR3 used 30 forward and 13 reverse multiplex primers. TCRdb reprocessed the multiplex PCR reads via MiXCR and lists one record per CDR3 protein. Among 250,000 or so distinct CDR3 sequences listed, around 47% were seen once. Germline V gene sequence: CDR1 LNHDA, CDR2 SQIVND (reference sequence). CDR3 length equals 15 residues. Trimming stripped 4 bases from V and 5 bases from J, with 14 bases between. This sequence originates from a man aged 18 to 30 with type 2 diabetes. The sequencing sample was made of peripheral blood mononuclear cells (PBMCs). This sequence joins TRBV19 and TRBJ1-4, with D perhaps matching TRBD1 (6 bases). This CDR3 reads CASSTRTDENEKLFF. DNA of the CDR3: TGTGCCAGTAGTACTAGGACAGATGAAAATGAAAAACTGTTTTTT. The full variable domain, with the rest looked up from reference TRBV19 and TRBJ1-4, is DGGITQSPKYLFRKEGQNVTLSCEQNLNHDAMYWYRQDPGQGLRLIYYSQIVNDFQKGDIAEGYSVSREKKESFPLTVTSAQKNPTAFYLCASSTRTDENEKLFFGSGTQLSVL.